These 17 T cell receptor beta chains came from one sample sequenced in a study of T cells in Graves' hyperthyroidism and ophthalmopathy (dated by TCRdb to the late 2010s). Receptor amplification or capture employed multiplex PCR. Sequencing used an Illumina HiSeq 2000. Amplification of TCR beta CDR3 regions was carried out from RNA transcripts. A first-round RT-PCR of the TCR CDR3 used the HTBI primer set with the Qiagen OneStep RT-PCR kit. TCRdb trimmed public reads at Q25 via fastp, called clones via MiXCR and kept in-frame beta chains. Each entry merges the rows of one CDR3 protein and shows their most common DNA and genes. The sample includes 530,000 or so distinct CDR3 sequences, with roughly 18% observed a single time. The ten biggest clones cover about 16% of the sample. Specimen: blood. These receptor sequences come from a woman aged 18-29 years with Graves' ophthalmopathy.

In this sample, this clonotype turned up once. The V and J genes are TRBV14 and TRBJ1-6; D ambiguous. Germline assignment: CDR1 SGHDN and CDR2 FVKESK. Trimming removed 1 base at V and 0 bases at J, with 25 bases between. The CDR3 is 22 residues long. The CDR3 region has the DNA TGTGCCAGCAGCCAAGTTCCTTGGCGAGTGGAGTGGATCCCCTCCTATAATTCACCCCTCCACTTT. It translates to CASSQVPWRVEWIPSYNSPLHF.

This clonotype was recorded many times. The V call is TRBV7-3, the J call TRBJ2-5, with TRBD2 matching 7 bases. The CDR3 extends over 15 amino acids. Trimming took 5 bases from V and 4 from J; bases not matched to a gene: 10. Germline CDR1 SGHTA, CDR2 FQGTGA. The CDR3 sequence is CASSAEGRAGETQYF. CDR3 nucleotide sequence: TGTGCCAGCAGCGCTGAGGGGAGGGCAGGAGAGACCCAGTACTTC.

This clonotype was recorded many times. The chain's CDR3 is CASSLARIPNYGYTF. CDR3 sequence (DNA): TGTGCCAGCAGCTTGGCCCGAATCCCTAACTATGGCTACACCTTC. The chain couples TRBV5-8 to TRBJ1-2; no reliable D call. Trimming pared 0 bases from V and 0 bases from J, leaving 9 bases between. CDR1 and CDR2 (germline): SGHTS, YDEGEE. The CDR3 has 15 residues.

V and J are TRBV28 and TRBJ2-5; 10 nucleotides line up with TRBD1. V was clipped by 0 bases and J by 5 bases; unmatched bases: 6. The germline CDR1 and CDR2 sequences are MDHEN and SYDVKM. CDR3 length: 16 residues. CDR3 nucleotides: TGTGCCAGCAGTTTATGGACAGGGGGCTTACAGGAGACCCAGTACTTC. Translating gives CASSLWTGGLQETQYF.

V and J are TRBV7-9 and TRBJ2-1, with 7 bases that match TRBD2. Looked up from germline, CDR1 is SEHNR and CDR2 is FQNEAQ (reference sequence). The CDR3 has 13 residues. J was trimmed by 6 bases and V by 5 bases; bases with no gene match: 4. The CDR3 DNA sequence: TGTGCCAGCAGCCCCGCGGGGGTCAATGAGCAGTTCTTC. Translating it yields CASSPAGVNEQFF.

This clonotype was picked up many times. The chain recombines TRBV20-1 with TRBJ2-5; 10 nucleotides align to TRBD2. CDR3 length: 14 amino acids. Germline V CDR1 and CDR2: DFQATT, SNEGSKA (reference sequence). V shed 4 bases, J shed 3 bases, and the junction held 5 bases outside the gene matches. Written as DNA, the CDR3 is TGCAGTGCTATTAGGACTAGCGGAGAAGAGACCCAGTACTTC. This sequence encodes CSAIRTSGEETQYF.

The rearrangement links TRBV6-1 to TRBJ1-2, with 9 bases fitting TRBD1. The CDR3 is made up of 13 amino acids. V lost 6 bases to trimming and J lost 6 bases; unmatched junction nucleotides: 5. The germline V gene has CDR1 MNHNS and CDR2 SASEGT. In DNA, the CDR3 is TGTGCCAGCAGACCGGGACAGGGCAATGGCTACACCTTC. It translates to CASRPGQGNGYTF.

This clonotype was seen at least ten times. The chain links TRBV28 to TRBJ1-2, with D hard to call. The germline V and J ends were trimmed by 3 bases and 2 bases, with 7 bases remaining between them. The CDR3 loop spans 13 amino acids. The germline gives CDR1 MDHEN, CDR2 SYDVKM. The CDR3 DNA follows: TGTGCCAGCAGTTTCAATCAAAACTATGGCTACACCTTC. Translated: CASSFNQNYGYTF.

This clonotype was observed many times. J is TRBJ2-7 and V is TRBV20-1, with D uncertain. V lost 6 bases and J 4 bases, leaving 19 bases between the germline ends. This CDR3 comprises 14 residues. Germline CDR1 is DFQATT and CDR2 is SNEGSKA (reference sequence). In nucleotides, the CDR3 is TGCAGTGCCCCTTCCCGGCCCCGACCATACGAGCAGTACTTC. Translated: CSAPSRPRPYEQYF.

In its sample, this clonotype was seen many times. This sequence joins TRBV12-3 or TRBV12-4 and TRBJ2-7; 7 bases agree with TRBD2. This CDR3 region has 14 residues. The J segment lost 10 bases and the V segment lost 5 bases, leaving 14 bases of the junction unmatched. The chain's CDR3 is CASSVDLSRGEQYF. The DNA for the CDR3 is TGTGCCAGCAGTGTCGACCTAAGCCGGGGGGAACAGTACTTC.

This clonotype was seen many times. The chain carries TRBV3-1 and TRBJ2-7; no firm D call. Germline V lookup: CDR1 LGHDT, CDR2 YNNKEL (reference sequence). The ends were cut back, 1 base at V and 0 bases at J, with 7 bases in the middle. This CDR3 is 14 amino acids long. CDR3 DNA sequence: TGTGCCAGCAGCCAAGCGCCCCGCTCCTACGAGCAGTACTTC. It specifies CASSQAPRSYEQYF.

This clonotype came up a few times. The chain combines TRBV4-1 with TRBJ2-7; tentatively, D is TRBD2 (5 bases). The CDR3 is made up of 16 amino acids. The V end lost 0 bases, the J end lost 1 base, and 13 bases lay between the germline ends. CDR1 and CDR2 from the germline V gene are MGHRA and YSYEKL. The CDR3: CASSQDRASRSYEQYF. Here the CDR3 DNA reads TGCGCCAGCAGCCAAGATCGGGCTAGCCGATCCTACGAGCAGTACTTC.

The sample holds a few counts of this clonotype. The chain recombines TRBV7-2 with TRBJ1-4; D gene uncertain. Looked up from germline, CDR1 is SGHTA and CDR2 is FQGNSA. The CDR3 consists of 14 residues. Trimming pared 6 bases from V and 0 bases from J, leaving 8 bases between. The CDR3 here is CASSFNATNEKLFF. The CDR3 DNA reads TGTGCCAGCAGTTTCAACGCAACTAATGAAAAACTGTTTTTT.

This clonotype came up many times. This chain links TRBV18 with TRBJ1-2, with TRBD1 matching 9 bases. The V gene's germline CDR1 is KGHSH and CDR2 LQKENI. This CDR3 is 15 amino acids long. V lost 5 bases, J lost 6 bases, and 10 bases stayed unmatched. The CDR3 DNA follows: TGTGCCAGCTCATTGAAACAGGGGGCGCAGGATGGCTACACCTTC. Amino acid sequence: CASSLKQGAQDGYTF.

Comment on this clonotype: Being one base from a much bigger clone, this may be a read error. This chain uses TRBV30 with TRBJ2-2; D ambiguous. The CDR3 covers 15 residues. CDR1 is GTSNPN and CDR2 is SVGIG in the germline V gene (reference sequence). CDR3 coding DNA: TGTGCCTGGGGTGTAACTGAGCCAGGCCCCGGGGAGCTGTTTTTT. Residues: CAWGVTEPGPGELFF.

The CDR3 loop reads CASSGALAGVTSTDTQYF. The CDR3 bases are TGTGCCAGCAGTGGGGCACTAGCGGGAGTTACCAGCACAGATACGCAGTATTTT. The chain carries TRBV25-1 and TRBJ2-3, with 11 bases aligning to TRBD2. Germline V gene lookup returns CDR1 MGHDK and CDR2 SYGVNS. J was trimmed by 0 bases and V by 4 bases; bases with no gene match: 9. CDR3 length equals 18 residues.

The table lists this clonotype with many counts. This rearrangement joins TRBV3-1 to TRBJ2-7, with TRBD2 as a possible D gene (6 bases). This CDR3 spans 11 amino acids. V lost 3 bases and J 10 bases, leaving 10 bases between the germline ends. Germline V lookup: CDR1 LGHDT, CDR2 YNNKEL (reference sequence). CDR3 bases: TGTGCCAGCAGCCATCTAGCGAACCAGTACTTC. This translates into CASSHLANQYF.